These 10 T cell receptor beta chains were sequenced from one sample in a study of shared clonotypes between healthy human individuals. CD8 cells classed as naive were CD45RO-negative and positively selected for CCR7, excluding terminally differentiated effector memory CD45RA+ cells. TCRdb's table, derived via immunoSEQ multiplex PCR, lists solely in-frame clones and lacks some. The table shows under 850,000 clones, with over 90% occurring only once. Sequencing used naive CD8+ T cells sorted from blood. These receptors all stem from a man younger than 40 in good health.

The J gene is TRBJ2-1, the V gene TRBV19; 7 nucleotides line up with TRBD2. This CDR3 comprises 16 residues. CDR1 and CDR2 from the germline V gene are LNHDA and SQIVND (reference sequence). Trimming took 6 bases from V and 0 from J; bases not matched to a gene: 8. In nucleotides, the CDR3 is TGTGCCAGTAGCGAACTAGCGACTAGCTCCTACAATGAGCAGTTCTTC. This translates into CASSELATSSYNEQFF.

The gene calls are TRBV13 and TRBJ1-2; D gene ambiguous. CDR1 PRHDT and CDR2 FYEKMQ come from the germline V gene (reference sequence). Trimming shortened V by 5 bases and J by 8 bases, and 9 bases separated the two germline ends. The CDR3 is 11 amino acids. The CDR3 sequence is CASSHQEGYTF. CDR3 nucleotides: TGTGCCAGCAGCCACCAAGAGGGCTACACCTTC.

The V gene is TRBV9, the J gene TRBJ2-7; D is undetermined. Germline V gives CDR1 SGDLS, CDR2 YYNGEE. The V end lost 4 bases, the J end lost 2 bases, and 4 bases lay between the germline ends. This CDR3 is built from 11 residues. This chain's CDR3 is CASSFTYEQYF. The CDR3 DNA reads TGTGCCAGCAGCTTTACCTACGAGCAGTACTTC. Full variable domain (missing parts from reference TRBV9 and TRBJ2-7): DSGVTQTPKHLITATGQRVTLRCSPRSGDLSVYWYQQSLDQGLQFLIQYYNGEERAKGNILERFSAQQFPDLHSELNLSSLELGDSALYFCASSFTYEQYFGPGTRLTVT.

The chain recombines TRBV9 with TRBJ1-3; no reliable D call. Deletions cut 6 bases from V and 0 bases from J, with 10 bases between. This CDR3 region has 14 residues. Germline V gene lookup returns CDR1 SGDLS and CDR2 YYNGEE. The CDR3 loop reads CASTDFTSGNTIYF. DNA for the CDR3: TGTGCCAGCACGGACTTTACCTCTGGAAACACCATATATTTT.

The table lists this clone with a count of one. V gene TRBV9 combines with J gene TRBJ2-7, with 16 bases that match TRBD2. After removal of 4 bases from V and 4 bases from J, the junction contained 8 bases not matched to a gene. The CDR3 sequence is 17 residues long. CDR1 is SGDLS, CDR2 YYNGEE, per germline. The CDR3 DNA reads TGTGCCAGCAGCCCTGGGACTAGCGGGAGGGCGGGATACGAGCAGTACTTC. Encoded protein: CASSPGTSGRAGYEQYF.

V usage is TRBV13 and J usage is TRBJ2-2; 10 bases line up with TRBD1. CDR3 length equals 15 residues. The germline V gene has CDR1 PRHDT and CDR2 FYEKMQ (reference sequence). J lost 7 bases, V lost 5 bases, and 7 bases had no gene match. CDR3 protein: CASSPTGTGVGELFF. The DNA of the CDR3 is TGTGCCAGCAGCCCGACCGGGACAGGGGTCGGGGAGCTGTTTTTT.

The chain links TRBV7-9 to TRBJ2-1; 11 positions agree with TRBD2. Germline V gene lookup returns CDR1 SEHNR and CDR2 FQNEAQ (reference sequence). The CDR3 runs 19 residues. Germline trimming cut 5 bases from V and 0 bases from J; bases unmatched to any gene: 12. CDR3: CASSSSTSGRTSSYNEQFF. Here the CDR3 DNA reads TGTGCCAGCAGCAGTAGTACTAGCGGGAGAACGAGCTCCTACAATGAGCAGTTCTTC.

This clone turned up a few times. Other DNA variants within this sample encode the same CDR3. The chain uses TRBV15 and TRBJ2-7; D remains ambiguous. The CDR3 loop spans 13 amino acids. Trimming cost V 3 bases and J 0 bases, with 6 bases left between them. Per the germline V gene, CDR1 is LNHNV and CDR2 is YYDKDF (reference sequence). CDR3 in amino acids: CATSRDRSYEQYF. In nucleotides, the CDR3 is TGTGCCACCAGCAGGGACCGCTCCTACGAGCAGTACTTC.

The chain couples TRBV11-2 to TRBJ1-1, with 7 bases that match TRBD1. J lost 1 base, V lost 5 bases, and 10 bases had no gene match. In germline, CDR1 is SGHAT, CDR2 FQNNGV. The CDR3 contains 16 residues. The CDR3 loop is CASSPSKDRRNTEAFF. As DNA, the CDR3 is TGTGCCAGCAGCCCCTCTAAGGACAGGAGGAACACTGAAGCTTTCTTT.

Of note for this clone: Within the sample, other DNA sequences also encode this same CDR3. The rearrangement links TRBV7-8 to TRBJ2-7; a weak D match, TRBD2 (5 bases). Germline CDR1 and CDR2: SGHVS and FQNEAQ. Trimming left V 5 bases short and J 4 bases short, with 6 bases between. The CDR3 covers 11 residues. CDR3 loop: CASSRGYEQYF. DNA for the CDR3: TGTGCCAGCAGCCGGGGATACGAGCAGTACTTC.